The rows below give T cell receptor beta chains drawn from one sample of a study of shared clonotypes between healthy human individuals. Produced via immunoSEQ multiplex PCR; TCRdb's table is partial and in-frame only. The table lists about 2.3 million clones, more than 80% of them singletons. What was sequenced was naive CD4+ T cells from PBMCs. All receptors come from a man aged 18 to 29 in good health. Some clones in this sample may be carry-over from other donors' samples. Both conserved end residues are part of each CDR3. Fields, in order: V gene, clone size, D gene, J gene, CDR3 DNA, CDR3 protein. The D gene is left open where the match is weak. Rows may omit the clone size; those that give it use once, few, many or a size class.

V: TRBV6-6; size: NA; D: TRBD1; J: TRBJ1-1; DNA: TGTGCCAGCAGTTACTCGGGGACAGGGACTGAAGCTTTCTTT; CDR3: CASSYSGTGTEAFF
V: TRBV5-6; size: NA; D: NA; J: TRBJ1-4; DNA: TGTGCCAGCAGCTTGAAGCTGGGTGAACCAGGGGAAAAACTGTTTTTT; CDR3: CASSLKLGEPGEKLFF
V: TRBV5-1; size: NA; D: TRBD2; J: TRBJ2-1; DNA: TGCGCCAGCAGCATCAGCGGGAGTGACAATGAGCAGTTCTTC; CDR3: CASSISGSDNEQFF
V: TRBV29-1; size: NA; D: NA; J: TRBJ1-2; DNA: TGCAGCGTTTATCAGAAGGAAGTGAACTATGGCTACACCTTC; CDR3: CSVYQKEVNYGYTF
V: TRBV7-2; size: NA; D: NA; J: TRBJ1-5; DNA: TGTGCCAGCAGCTTAATCTCTGGTCAGCCCCAGCATTTT; CDR3: CASSLISGQPQHF
V: TRBV10-3; size: NA; D: TRBD2; J: TRBJ2-7; DNA: TGTGCCATCAGTGAGTCGGGGACTAGCGGGCCCTCCTACGAGCAGTACTTC; CDR3: CAISESGTSGPSYEQYF
V: TRBV10-3; size: NA; D: TRBD2; J: TRBJ2-3; DNA: TGTGCCACTAGCGGGATTGGCACAGATACGCAGTATTTT; CDR3: CATSGIGTDTQYF
V: TRBV5-1; size: NA; D: NA; J: TRBJ1-2; DNA: TGCGCCAGCAGCCCTCGGACGGCGGGCTATGGCTACACCTTC; CDR3: CASSPRTAGYGYTF
V: TRBV6-1; size: NA; D: TRBD2; J: TRBJ2-5; DNA: TGTGCCAGCAGAGAGCGGGAGAGGTGGCAAGAGACCCAGTACTTC; CDR3: CASRERERWQETQYF
V: TRBV5-6; size: NA; D: NA; J: TRBJ2-4; DNA: TGTGCCAGCAGCTTCCGGCTAGCGCTAGCCAAAAACATTCAGTACTTC; CDR3: CASSFRLALAKNIQYF
V: TRBV25-1; size: few; D: NA; J: TRBJ1-1; DNA: TGTGCCAGCACCTTCCGGGGGACTGAAGCTTTCTTT; CDR3: CASTFRGTEAFF
V: TRBV7-9; size: NA; D: NA; J: TRBJ2-3; DNA: TGTGCCAGCAGCCCCTGGGGGCGGACAGATACGCAGTATTTT; CDR3: CASSPWGRTDTQYF
V: TRBV19; size: NA; D: TRBD2; J: TRBJ2-2; DNA: TGTGCCAGTTCTAAGCGGGAGAGCACCGGGGAGCTGTTTTTT; CDR3: CASSKRESTGELFF
V: TRBV9; size: NA; D: NA; J: TRBJ1-2; DNA: TGTGCCAGCAGCGTAGGGCCCAAAGTAGACTATGGCTACACCTTC; CDR3: CASSVGPKVDYGYTF
V: TRBV15; size: NA; D: NA; J: TRBJ2-3; DNA: TGTGCCACCAGCGCAGGACCCAACACAGATACGCAGTATTTT; CDR3: CATSAGPNTDTQYF
V: TRBV27; size: NA; D: TRBD1; J: TRBJ2-7; DNA: TGTGCCAGCAGTTCCCTTGGACAGGGCTCCTACGAGCAGTACTTC; CDR3: CASSSLGQGSYEQYF
V: TRBV18; size: NA; D: NA; J: TRBJ2-2; DNA: TGTGCCAGCTCACCCATAGACACCACCACCGGGGAGCTGTTTTTT; CDR3: CASSPIDTTTGELFF
V: TRBV7-2; size: NA; D: NA; J: TRBJ1-2; DNA: TGTGCCAGCAGCCCACTCTTCCCCTACGGCGGAGCTAACTATGGCTACACCTTC; CDR3: CASSPLFPYGGANYGYTF
V: TRBV27; size: NA; D: NA; J: TRBJ2-3; DNA: TGTGCCAGCAGTTCCCTCGCGGAGCGATTAGGCCCATACCAGTATTTT; CDR3: CASSSLAERLGPYQYF
V: TRBV6-5; size: once; D: NA; J: TRBJ1-5; DNA: TGTGCCAGCAGTTACTCGACACCCAGCAATCAGCCCCAGCATTTT; CDR3: CASSYSTPSNQPQHF
V: TRBV6-5; size: NA; D: NA; J: TRBJ1-3; DNA: TGTGCCAGCAGTTTCTCGGTTTACTCTGGAAACACCATATATTTT; CDR3: CASSFSVYSGNTIYF
V: TRBV28; size: NA; D: TRBD2; J: TRBJ2-1; DNA: TGTGCCAGCACCCTGACTAGCGGAGTCTACAATGAGCAGTTCTTC; CDR3: CASTLTSGVYNEQFF
V: TRBV6-1; size: NA; D: NA; J: TRBJ2-1; DNA: TGTGCCAGCAGGGCCCAGCGGAGGGGGGATGAGCAGTTCTTC; CDR3: CASRAQRRGDEQFF
V: TRBV7-9; size: NA; D: NA; J: TRBJ2-7; DNA: TGTGCCAGCAGCTTACGGGGGGACAGAGTCTACGAGCAGTACTTC; CDR3: CASSLRGDRVYEQYF
V: TRBV6-5; size: NA; D: NA; J: TRBJ2-5; DNA: TGTGCCAGCAGTTACTCGATGGCAGCACAAGAGACCCAGTACTTC; CDR3: CASSYSMAAQETQYF
V: TRBV14; size: NA; D: TRBD1; J: TRBJ2-5; DNA: TGTGCCAGCAGCACCGCCATGACAGGGTACCAAGAGACCCAGTACTTC; CDR3: CASSTAMTGYQETQYF
V: TRBV5-1; size: NA; D: NA; J: TRBJ2-2; DNA: TGCGCCAGCAGCTTGTCAGGGGCCCGCACCGGGGAGCTGTTTTTT; CDR3: CASSLSGARTGELFF
V: TRBV6-1; size: NA; D: NA; J: TRBJ2-7; DNA: TGTGCCAGCATAGGATTTCGCGTTGGGGAGCAGTACTTC; CDR3: CASIGFRVGEQYF
V: TRBV27; size: NA; D: TRBD1; J: TRBJ1-2; DNA: TGTGCCAGCAGTCCATACAGGGGGCCCTATGGCTACACCTTC; CDR3: CASSPYRGPYGYTF
V: TRBV9; size: NA; D: NA; J: TRBJ1-2; DNA: TGTGCCAGCAGCGTATCTGCGGGGGCGTCTTATGGCTACACCTTC; CDR3: CASSVSAGASYGYTF
V: TRBV5-1; size: once; D: TRBD1; J: TRBJ1-2; DNA: TGCGCCAGCAGCCGTAGACAGGGGGGCAATGGCTACACCTTC; CDR3: CASSRRQGGNGYTF
V: TRBV30; size: NA; D: NA; J: TRBJ2-6; DNA: TGTGCCTGGAGCCATACGGGGGAAAAGCGGACCTCTGGGGCCAACGTCCTGACTTTC; CDR3: CAWSHTGEKRTSGANVLTF
V: TRBV5-6; size: NA; D: TRBD1; J: TRBJ2-7; DNA: TGTGCCAGCAGCTTGCGTTGGGACAGCTACGAGCAGTACTTC; CDR3: CASSLRWDSYEQYF
V: TRBV4-1; size: NA; D: TRBD1; J: TRBJ1-4; DNA: TGCGCCAGCAGCCAAGTGCTCCGGACGAGGGGGCCTTGGAATGAAAAACTGTTTTTT; CDR3: CASSQVLRTRGPWNEKLFF
V: TRBV5-1; size: once; D: TRBD1; J: TRBJ2-2; DNA: TGCGCCAGCGGACCGGGACAGGGTGTGGACACCGGGGAGCTGTTTTTT; CDR3: CASGPGQGVDTGELFF
V: TRBV7-2; size: NA; D: NA; J: TRBJ2-2; DNA: TGTGCCAGCAGCAGTGAGACAGCCTCCGGGGAGCTGTTTTTT; CDR3: CASSSETASGELFF
V: TRBV2; size: NA; D: NA; J: TRBJ1-4; DNA: TGTGCCAGCAGTGAGCGGCAGGGGAATGAAAAACTGTTTTTT; CDR3: CASSERQGNEKLFF
V: TRBV27; size: NA; D: NA; J: TRBJ1-1; DNA: TGTGCCAGCAGCTCTAGTCTGGGGAGGACTGAAGCTTTCTTT; CDR3: CASSSSLGRTEAFF
V: TRBV5-1; size: NA; D: TRBD1; J: TRBJ1-1; DNA: TGCGCCAGCAGCAAGGACAGGGCGAACACTGAAGCTTTCTTT; CDR3: CASSKDRANTEAFF
V: TRBV5-5; size: NA; D: NA; J: TRBJ2-7; DNA: TGTGCCAGCAGCGTCGCAGGGCCGGTGGAGCAGTACTTC; CDR3: CASSVAGPVEQYF
V: TRBV2; size: NA; D: NA; J: TRBJ2-7; DNA: TGTGCCAGCAGGTGGCAGGGAGGTTACGAGCAGTACTTC; CDR3: CASRWQGGYEQYF
V: TRBV19; size: NA; D: NA; J: TRBJ2-5; DNA: TGTGCCAGTAGTATAATGGGGCCGGTCAAAGAGACCCAGTACTTC; CDR3: CASSIMGPVKETQYF
V: TRBV5-7; size: NA; D: NA; J: TRBJ1-1; DNA: TGTGCCAGCAGCTTGAGAGACAGGCATATGAACACTGAAGCTTTCTTT; CDR3: CASSLRDRHMNTEAFF
V: TRBV28; size: NA; D: TRBD2; J: TRBJ2-2; DNA: TGTGCCAGCATGGGTGTCAGCGGGAGGCCGGAGAACACCGGGGAGCTGTTTTTT; CDR3: CASMGVSGRPENTGELFF
V: TRBV5-4; size: NA; D: NA; J: TRBJ2-2; DNA: TGTGCCAGCAGCTTGGCCTGGTCAGGGGGGACCGGGGAGCTGTTTTTT; CDR3: CASSLAWSGGTGELFF
V: TRBV7-2; size: NA; D: TRBD1; J: TRBJ1-1; DNA: TGTGCCAGCAGCTGGAAACAGGGGCCGACTGAAGCTTTCTTT; CDR3: CASSWKQGPTEAFF
V: TRBV15; size: NA; D: NA; J: TRBJ2-1; DNA: TGTGCCACCACCCCGTTAGGGGGAGGGCCTTACAATGAGCAGTTCTTC; CDR3: CATTPLGGGPYNEQFF
V: TRBV6-5; size: NA; D: NA; J: TRBJ1-5; DNA: TGTGCCAGCAGTATTTCCCATTATAGCAATCAGCCCCAGCATTTT; CDR3: CASSISHYSNQPQHF
V: TRBV5-5; size: NA; D: TRBD1; J: TRBJ1-4; DNA: TGTGCCAGCAGCATCCAAACTCCAGGGGGTTTCTATGAAAAACTGTTTTTT; CDR3: CASSIQTPGGFYEKLFF
V: TRBV5-1; size: NA; D: TRBD2; J: TRBJ2-7; DNA: TGCGCCAGCAGCTTAAATAGCGGGAGGGCCTCGGGCGAGCAGTACTTC; CDR3: CASSLNSGRASGEQYF
V: TRBV9; size: NA; D: NA; J: TRBJ2-7; DNA: TGTGCCAGCAGCGTAGGGTCTGACAGGTGGGGCGAGCAGTACTTC; CDR3: CASSVGSDRWGEQYF
V: TRBV2; size: NA; D: NA; J: TRBJ1-5; DNA: TGTGCCAGCACCTTCGACAGCGGTAATCAGCCCCAGCATTTT; CDR3: CASTFDSGNQPQHF
V: TRBV10-3; size: few; D: NA; J: TRBJ1-1; DNA: TGTGCCATCAGCCCTACAGGGTACACTGAAGCTTTCTTT; CDR3: CAISPTGYTEAFF
V: TRBV4-3; size: NA; D: NA; J: TRBJ1-3; DNA: TGCGCCAGCAGCCAAGGCGGGGCAGAAGGAAACACCATATATTTT; CDR3: CASSQGGAEGNTIYF
V: TRBV30; size: few; D: TRBD1; J: TRBJ1-5; DNA: TGTGCCTGGAGTCCGCCCGGTGAGGGGGCAAGTCAGCCCCAGCATTTT; CDR3: CAWSPPGEGASQPQHF
V: TRBV7-3; size: NA; D: NA; J: TRBJ2-5; DNA: TGTGCCAGCAGCTTATTAGGACAGCGACAAGAGACCCAGTACTTC; CDR3: CASSLLGQRQETQYF
V: TRBV9; size: NA; D: NA; J: TRBJ1-2; DNA: TGTGCCAGCAGCACATCAATAGGGGTAACGGGCTACACCTTC; CDR3: CASSTSIGVTGYTF
V: TRBV27; size: NA; D: TRBD1; J: TRBJ2-3; DNA: TGTGCCAGCAGTTTATGGGACAGAGGATCGGATACGCAGTATTTT; CDR3: CASSLWDRGSDTQYF
V: TRBV7-2; size: NA; D: TRBD1; J: TRBJ2-1; DNA: TGTGCCAGCAGCTACGACAGGGGCCGTATGATGAATGAGCAGTTCTTC; CDR3: CASSYDRGRMMNEQFF
V: TRBV7-9; size: NA; D: TRBD1; J: TRBJ1-5; DNA: TGTGCCAGCAGCTGGCAGGGGGCGCAGCCCCAGCATTTT; CDR3: CASSWQGAQPQHF